Listed below are T cell receptor beta chains from one sample, sequenced in a study of T cell repertoires in cytomegalovirus infection. Their antigens are not known. TCRdb processed the reads anew with MiXCR; each CDR3 protein has one entry. Among roughly 860,000 distinct CDR3 sequences, 30% to 35% were seen once, and the ten largest hold around 12%. The material was cultured CD8+ T cells from PBMCs, obtained from culture after CMV antigen stimulation. The receptors come from a human donor in good health (CMV status not recorded). Some clones in this sample may be carry-over from other donors' samples. Each CDR3 is given with its conserved first and last residue. D genes are given only for firm matches. Size tells how often a clone was seen (once, few, many) or the class of an expanded clone, and some rows leave it out.

J	D	V	size	DNA	CDR3
TRBJ2-1	TRBD1	TRBV7-9	few	TGTGCCAGCAGAGCTACCCGGGACAGGGTATATGAGCAGTTCTTC	CASRATRDRVYEQFF
TRBJ2-7	TRBD1	TRBV24-1	NA	TGTGCCACCAGTGATTATCAAATCCGGGACAGGGACTCCTACGAGCAGTACTTC	CATSDYQIRDRDSYEQYF
TRBJ2-3	NA	TRBV7-9	few	TGTGCCAGCAGCTTAGAGAACTCCGCAGATACGCAGTATTTT	CASSLENSADTQYF
TRBJ1-5	NA	TRBV5-4	few	TGTGCCAGCAGCTTGGTTCCGTTCAGGACAAGTAGTTATAGCAATCAGCCCCAGCATTTT	CASSLVPFRTSSYSNQPQHF
TRBJ2-3	NA	TRBV9	NA	TGTGCCAGCAGCGGAACAGGAGCCACAGATACGCAGTATTTT	CASSGTGATDTQYF
TRBJ2-3	NA	TRBV7-6	many	TGTGCCAGCAACCGAAGCGGATGCACAGATACGCAGTATTTT	CASNRSGCTDTQYF
TRBJ1-2	TRBD1	TRBV7-6	few	TGTGCCAGCAGCCTTACAGGGGGAGGTAGCTACACCTTC	CASSLTGGGSYTF
TRBJ2-1	NA	TRBV6-5	few	TGTGCCAGCAGTTACCTGGGGGTTGAGCAGTTCTTC	CASSYLGVEQFF
TRBJ2-5	NA	TRBV7-3	NA	TGTGCCAGCAGCCTAACTCGGACACCCCAAGAGACCCAGTACTTC	CASSLTRTPQETQYF
TRBJ2-7	TRBD1	TRBV6-1	NA	TGTGCCAGCAGGATACGGGGACAGGGAACCTCCTACGAGCAGTACTTC	CASRIRGQGTSYEQYF
TRBJ2-4	TRBD2	TRBV6-1	many	TGTGCCAGCAGTGAAGCGGAGGTCGAACTAGCGGGGGGACTAGCCAAAAACATTCAGTACTTC	CASSEAEVELAGGLAKNIQYF
TRBJ2-5	NA	TRBV7-6	few	TGTGCCAGCAGCTTAGCTACGGTGGGCTCGACGCAGGAGACCCAGTACTTC	CASSLATVGSTQETQYF
TRBJ2-7	TRBD1	TRBV6-6	few	TGTGCCAGCGAGGGGGCAAGCTACGAGCAGTACTTC	CASEGASYEQYF
TRBJ2-1	TRBD1	TRBV5-5	NA	TGTGCCAGCACCGTAGACAGGGAGTTTTACAATGAGCAGTTCTTC	CASTVDREFYNEQFF
TRBJ2-2	NA	TRBV10-1	NA	TGCGCCAGCAGTGGACAGAGACTATCGAACACCGGGGAGCTGTTTTTT	CASSGQRLSNTGELFF
TRBJ1-6	NA	TRBV27	many	TGTGCCAGCAGTCTGGGACAACGTAATTCACCCCTCCACTTT	CASSLGQRNSPLHF
TRBJ1-4	NA	TRBV6-8	few	TGTGCCAGCAGACTCGGGCAGGCAACTAATGAAAAACTGTTTTTT	CASRLGQATNEKLFF
TRBJ2-5	NA	TRBV4-2	NA	TGTGCCAGCAGTCCTTGGAGGGGAGAGACCCAGTACTTC	CASSPWRGETQYF
TRBJ2-5	TRBD2	TRBV2	NA	TGTGCCAGCCGGACTAGCGGGGGGCCTCAAGAGACCCAGTACTTC	CASRTSGGPQETQYF
TRBJ2-5	NA	TRBV7-8	many	TGTGCCAGCAGCTTAGTCCGGGGCCAAGAGACCCAGTACTTC	CASSLVRGQETQYF
TRBJ2-3	NA	TRBV7-8	many	TGTGCCAGCAGCTTAATCAGGGTGACAGATACGCAGTATTTT	CASSLIRVTDTQYF
TRBJ2-1	NA	TRBV19	NA	TGTGCCAGTAGTGCGGGACCGAATGAGCAGTTCTTC	CASSAGPNEQFF
TRBJ2-2	TRBD1	TRBV20-1	few	TGCAGTGCTAAAGGGACAGGGGGCGCGTTTTTGAACGGGGAGCTGTTTTTT	CSAKGTGGAFLNGELFF
TRBJ2-2	TRBD1	TRBV19	NA	TGTGCCAGTATCTCCGGACAGGGGGCAGGGAAGCTGTTTTTT	CASISGQGAGKLFF
TRBJ1-2	NA	TRBV6-6	NA	TGTGCCAGCAGTTCAGGAGGGGAGCTCTATGGCTACACCTTC	CASSSGGELYGYTF
TRBJ1-4	NA	TRBV29-1	NA	TGCAGCGTTGAAGAAGGGGTAATTGGGGATGAAAAACTGTTTTTT	CSVEEGVIGDEKLFF
TRBJ2-4	NA	TRBV14	NA	TGTGCCAGCAGCCAAGGAGCGGTCCTAGCCAAAAACATTCAGTACTTC	CASSQGAVLAKNIQYF
TRBJ2-3	TRBD1	TRBV7-6	many	TGTGCCAGCAGCACGAGGACAGGGGGCGCAGATACGCAGTATTTT	CASSTRTGGADTQYF
TRBJ2-6	NA	TRBV15	NA	TGTGCCACCAGCAGAGGAGGATCTGGGGCCAACGTCCTGACTTTC	CATSRGGSGANVLTF
TRBJ1-1	NA	TRBV4-1	NA	TGCGCCAGCAGCCGTATGACAGGAATGAACACTGAAGCTTTCTTT	CASSRMTGMNTEAFF
TRBJ1-1	NA	TRBV6-2/TRBV6-3	many	TGTGCCAGCAGTCTCCGCAAGAACACTGAAGCTTTCTTT	CASSLRKNTEAFF
TRBJ2-2	TRBD2	TRBV10-3	few	TGTGCCATCAGGGGGACTAGCGGGAGAACGAACACCGGGGAGCTGTTTTTT	CAIRGTSGRTNTGELFF
TRBJ2-5	TRBD2	TRBV11-1	NA	TGTGCCAGCAAGAGGACTAAGCGGGGGTGGGGAGAGACCCAGTACTTC	CASKRTKRGWGETQYF
TRBJ1-6	NA	TRBV12-3/TRBV12-4	NA	TGTGCCAGCACCCTACCCGGGTATTCACCCCTCCACTTT	CASTLPGYSPLHF
TRBJ2-2	NA	TRBV6-2/TRBV6-3	NA	TGTGCCAGCAAAGGGACGGAGAACACCGGGGAGCTGTTTTTT	CASKGTENTGELFF
TRBJ1-1	NA	TRBV11-3	few	TGTGCCAGCTCCGACGGGGGCGGCACTGAAGCTTTCTTT	CASSDGGGTEAFF
TRBJ1-1	NA	TRBV4-1	NA	TGCGCCAGCAGCCAAGTAGGGGGAGAGGGATATATGAACACTGAAGCTTTCTTT	CASSQVGGEGYMNTEAFF
TRBJ2-2	NA	TRBV6-1	many	TGTGCCAGCAGGTTTAACACCGGGGAGCTGTTTTTT	CASRFNTGELFF
TRBJ1-2	NA	TRBV3-1	few	TGTGCCAGCAGCCCTGCGGGTGGGGGGCTCAACTATGGCTACACCTTC	CASSPAGGGLNYGYTF
TRBJ1-6	TRBD1	TRBV19	NA	TGTGCCAGTAGTATGGGGACAGGGGGCTTCCTTTCACCCCTCCACTTT	CASSMGTGGFLSPLHF
TRBJ2-5	TRBD2	TRBV7-8	few	TGTGCCAGCAGCTTATTTGTTAGCGGGGGGGCGGGTTTTGTAGAGACCCAGTACTTC	CASSLFVSGGAGFVETQYF